Each of the 10 T cell receptor beta chains below was sequenced from the same sample in a study of Ad26.COV2.S vaccination and SARS-CoV-2 variants. Here immunoSEQ multiplex PCR was the method, and the copy in TCRdb shows in-frame clones only, minus some. The data hold about 350,000 clones, with roughly 90% observed a single time. Treatment denoted: about 20 received Ad26.COV2.S at low or high dose, single or two shots; roughly five received placebo; per-sample allocation not given. Day 63 following the first vaccine or placebo injection was when the samples were taken. The source material was peripheral blood, sampled in a trial of Ad26.COV2.S vaccine versus placebo. The receptors were sampled from a person between 18 and 60 years old who received the Ad26.COV2.S COVID-19 vaccine or a placebo.

The genes are TRBV5-1 and TRBJ2-1; D is ambiguous. The CDR3 runs 12 residues. V was pared by 0 bases and J by 6 bases, with 4 bases between. Per germline, CDR1 SGHRS and CDR2 YFSETQ. The CDR3: CASSLDSNEQFF. The CDR3 DNA is TGCGCCAGCAGCTTGGATAGCAATGAGCAGTTCTTC. The whole variable domain, remainder taken from reference TRBV5-1 and TRBJ2-1, is KAGVTQTPRYLIKTRGQQVTLSCSPISGHRSVSWYQQTPGQGLQFLFEYFSETQRNKGNFPGRFSGRQFSNSRSEMNVSTLELGDSALYLCASSLDSNEQFFGPGTRLTVL.

The chain links TRBV30 to TRBJ2-5, with TRBD2 matching 9 bases. The CDR3 length is 18 residues. J lost 5 bases, V lost 2 bases, and 18 bases had no gene match. The V gene's germline CDR1 is GTSNPN and CDR2 SVGIG (reference sequence). The CDR3 is CAWSPRILLAGKSETQYF. The CDR3 bases are TGTGCCTGGAGTCCCCGGATCCTTCTAGCGGGGAAATCGGAGACCCAGTACTTC.

The rearrangement links TRBV4-1 to TRBJ1-1; D is perhaps TRBD1 (5 bases). V gave up 3 bases and J gave up 5 bases, with 7 bases separating them. CDR1 is MGHRA and CDR2 is YSYEKL in the germline V gene. This CDR3 comprises 12 residues. In DNA, the CDR3 is TGCGCCAGCAGCCAGCAGGGAACTGAAGCTTTCTTT. This codes for CASSQQGTEAFF.

The rearrangement links TRBV10-3 to TRBJ1-3; 7 bases are a match to TRBD1. The V segment lost 6 bases and the J segment 8 bases; nucleotides outside the gene matches: 7. Germline loops: CDR1 ENHRY, CDR2 SYGVKD. This CDR3 contains 13 residues. CDR3 loop: CAIRGQPGDTIYF. CDR3 nucleotide sequence: TGTGCCATCAGGGGACAGCCTGGGGACACCATATATTTT.

CDR3 DNA sequence: TGTGCCAGCAGCTTAGAACTAGCGGGAGGAACATCCTACGAGCAGTACTTC. Translating it yields CASSLELAGGTSYEQYF. This chain joins TRBV11-3 and TRBJ2-7, with 12 nucleotides matching TRBD2. V lost 0 bases, J lost 1 base, and 4 bases stayed unmatched. The CDR3 covers 17 residues. Germline V gives CDR1 SGHNT, CDR2 YENEEA.

The rearrangement joins TRBV7-6 to TRBJ2-3; no reliable D call. The CDR3 extends over 13 amino acids. Looked up from germline, CDR1 is SGHVS and CDR2 is FNYEAQ. Trimming stripped 1 base from V and 3 bases from J, with 5 bases between. As DNA, the CDR3 is TGTGCCAGCAGCTTAGGTCAAACAGATACGCAGTATTTT. The encoded protein is CASSLGQTDTQYF.

This sequence joins TRBV7-2 and TRBJ2-7; unclear D gene. V was cut by 4 bases and J by 4 bases, with 11 bases left in between. Germline V gene data show CDR1 as SGHTA and CDR2 as FQGNSA. There are 13 residues in the CDR3. The DNA for the CDR3 is TGTGCCAGCAGCTACACAGTGGGGTACGAGCAGTACTTC. Protein: CASSYTVGYEQYF.

CDR3 loop: CATSTSGTSGGDTQYF. The CDR3 DNA reads as TGTGCCACCAGTACCTCCGGGACTAGCGGGGGAGATACGCAGTATTTT. The chain recombines TRBV24-1 with TRBJ2-3; 14 nucleotides match TRBD2. Germline assignment: CDR1 KGHDR and CDR2 SFDVKD. V gave up 6 bases and J gave up 5 bases; unmatched junction bases: 6. The CDR3 is 16 residues long.

Of note for this clone: A much bigger clone sits one base away, suggesting this may be a read error. The chain couples TRBV7-2 to TRBJ1-1; TRBD1 matches 7 bases. The CDR3 is 14 amino acids. Germline lookup yields CDR1 SGHTA and CDR2 FQGNSA. Unmatched junction bases numbered 2, after V lost 4 bases and J lost 0 bases. In nucleotides, the CDR3 is TGTGCCAGCAGCTCGGGACAGATGAACACTGAAGCTTTCTTT. It yields the protein CASSSGQMNTEAFF.

This rearrangement joins TRBV30 to TRBJ1-1; D unresolved. Between the trimmed V and J ends, which lost 0 bases and 7 bases, there was a span of 9 bases. Germline loops: CDR1 GTSNPN, CDR2 SVGIG (reference sequence). This CDR3 spans 12 amino acids. CDR3 region: CAWSVYLDEAFF. The CDR3 bases are TGTGCCTGGAGTGTATATTTGGATGAAGCTTTCTTT.